This entry lists 11 T cell receptor beta chains sequenced from one sample in a study of blood T cell repertoires in COVID-19. Repertoires were generated with immunoSEQ multiplex PCR, while TCRdb's copy carries only in-frame clones and drops some. The repertoire holds 300,000 to 350,000 clones, approximately 85% seen once, with roughly 2.3% in the top ten. Sample: PBMCs or T cells enriched from blood (not recorded which). Source of these receptors: a man in his thirties or forties who had recovered from COVID-19.

J is TRBJ2-7 and V is TRBV29-1, with 8 bases lining up with TRBD1. The V gene end was trimmed by 7 bases and the J gene end by 1 base; junction bases not matched to a gene: 3. This CDR3 is built from 12 residues. The germline V gene encodes CDR1 SQVTM and CDR2 ANQGSEA. The CDR3 nucleotides are TGCAGCGCCCGGGACAGGTCCTACGAGCAGTACTTC. Its protein product is CSARDRSYEQYF.

J is TRBJ2-3 and V is TRBV30; TRBD1 aligns across 11 bases. Germline values: CDR1 GTSNPN, CDR2 SVGIG (reference sequence). There are 15 residues in the CDR3. Trimming cost V 1 base and J 6 bases; bases outside gene matches: 6. In DNA form, the CDR3 reads TGTGCCTGGAGTGACGGACAGGGGGCAATCGATACGCAGTATTTT. Encoded protein: CAWSDGQGAIDTQYF.

The chain recombines TRBV5-1 with TRBJ2-7, with a tentative D call TRBD1 (6 bases). The CDR3 spans 15 residues. Trimming shortened V by 6 bases and J by 0 bases, and 16 bases separated the two germline ends. The V gene's germline CDR1 is SGHRS and CDR2 YFSETQ. As DNA, the CDR3 is TGCGCCAGCAACCTCATGGGACAAAGCTCCTACGAGCAGTACTTC. This translates into CASNLMGQSSYEQYF.

The rearrangement links TRBV9 to TRBJ2-5; TRBD1 is a possible D gene (6 bases). The V end was cut by 4 bases, the J end by 1 base, with 17 bases between. In germline, CDR1 is SGDLS, CDR2 YYNGEE. The CDR3 is made up of 16 amino acids. Written as DNA, the CDR3 is TGTGCCAGCAGCAAGGGGAACAGGGTTGTCCAAGAGACCCAGTACTTC. Amino acids: CASSKGNRVVQETQYF.

In DNA form, the CDR3 reads TGTGCCAGCACTGGTTGGGGCTGGGAGACCCAGTACTTC. This codes for CASTGWGWETQYF. This rearrangement joins TRBV25-1 to TRBJ2-5; D is perhaps TRBD1 (5 bases). The germline V and J ends were trimmed by 7 bases and 5 bases, with 14 bases remaining between them. CDR3 size: 13 residues. Germline CDR1 and CDR2: MGHDK and SYGVNS.

This clone was observed a few times. V gene TRBV6-5 combines with J gene TRBJ1-2, with D possibly matching TRBD1 (6 bases). CDR1 and CDR2 from the germline V gene are MNHEY and SVGAGI. The CDR3 spans 12 residues. V lost 6 bases, J lost 8 bases, and 13 bases lay in between. The CDR3 DNA reads as TGTGCCAGCAGCATCGACAGGCGGGGCTACACCTTC. This encodes CASSIDRRGYTF.

The chain joins TRBV7-9 to TRBJ2-1, with D hard to call. CDR1 is SEHNR, CDR2 FQNEAQ, per germline (reference sequence). The V end was cut by 3 bases, the J end by 5 bases, with 5 bases between. The CDR3 loop spans 12 amino acids. In nucleotides, the CDR3 is TGTGCCAGCAGCTTTAGTAACAATGAGCAGTTCTTC. This codes for CASSFSNNEQFF.

This chain links TRBV5-6 with TRBJ1-1; a weak D match, TRBD1 (5 bases). Trimming removed 3 bases at V and 5 bases at J, with 8 bases between. The CDR3 totals 12 residues. Germline V lookup: CDR1 SGHDT, CDR2 YYEEEE. The CDR3 nucleotides read TGTGCCAGCAGCTGGCAGGGTACTGAAGCTTTCTTT. This translates into CASSWQGTEAFF.

This chain connects TRBV18 to TRBJ1-1, with 8 bases identical to TRBD1. The germline V gene encodes CDR1 KGHSH and CDR2 LQKENI. Trimming cost V 1 base and J 2 bases; bases outside gene matches: 6. The CDR3 loop spans 16 amino acids. The CDR3 bases are TGTGCCAGCTCACCACTACAGGGGGAGCGAAACACTGAAGCTTTCTTT. Amino acid sequence: CASSPLQGERNTEAFF.

As regards this clone: The junction does not match germline at one end; this may be a read error. This chain links TRBV30 with TRBJ2-3; 10 nucleotides align to TRBD1. Per germline, CDR1 GTSNPN and CDR2 SVGIG (reference sequence). The CDR3 sequence is 12 residues long. The CDR3 nucleotides are TGTGCCTGGAGTGTACCTGGACAGGGGGGAGATTTT. This gives the protein CAWSVPGQGGDF.

V usage is TRBV21-1 and J usage is TRBJ1-4. TRBV21-1 is deemed a pseudogene. This CDR3 has 16 amino acids. CDR3 residues: CASSKGTGTTNEKLFF. CDR3 DNA sequence: TGTGCCAGCAGCAAAGGAACCGGGACAACTAATGAAAAACTGTTTTTT.